Reported below is one T cell receptor (beta chain). Its antigen is still unknown. The sample originates from a study of vaccination effects on CD4 cells after COVID-19. Overall study context: All study participants received two doses of BNT162b2 or mRNA-1273 vaccine.

V was trimmed by 0 bases and J by 3 bases, leaving 9 bases between them. Germline assignment: CDR1 LGHNA and CDR2 YSLEER. The CDR3 has 15 residues. Some clones are missing from TCRdb's copy, which holds only in-frame ones; the method was immunoSEQ multiplex PCR. The sample includes tens of thousands of clones, over 70% of them seen just once. In the ViraFEST assay, antigen-specific CD4+ clonotypes were identified by expansion after peptide-pool stimulation. Subsequent to 10 days of culture, CD4+ T cells were isolated. Among the vaccine recipients, none had a prior SARS-CoV-2 infection, and nucleocapsid antibodies were negative. Each culture well received a few million PBMC. These cells were then cultured in IMDM with 7.5 to 10 IU/ml IL-2 and about 9.4 ug/ml peptides.

This chain links TRBV4-3 with TRBJ1-5; D is uncertain. This receptor was taken from a human donor who received a COVID-19 vaccine. Sequenced material: CD4+ T cells from PBMCs cultured with SARS-CoV-2 spike peptides, taken before COVID-19 vaccination. CDR3 sequence (DNA): TGCGCCAGCAGCCAAGAAACAGCCTCCAATCAGCCCCAGCATTTT. Translated, it gives CASSQETASNQPQHF.